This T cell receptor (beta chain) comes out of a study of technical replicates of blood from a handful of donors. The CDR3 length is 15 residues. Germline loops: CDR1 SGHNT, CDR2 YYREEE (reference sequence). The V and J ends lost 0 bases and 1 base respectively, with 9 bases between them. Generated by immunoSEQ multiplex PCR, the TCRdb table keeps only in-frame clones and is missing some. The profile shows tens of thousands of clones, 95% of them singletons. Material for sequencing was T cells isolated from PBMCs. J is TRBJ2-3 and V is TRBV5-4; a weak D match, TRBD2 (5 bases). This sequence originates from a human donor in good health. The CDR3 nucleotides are TGTGCCAGCAGCTTGGAGAGAGCGGGCACAGATACGCAGTATTTT. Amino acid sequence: CASSLERAGTDTQYF.